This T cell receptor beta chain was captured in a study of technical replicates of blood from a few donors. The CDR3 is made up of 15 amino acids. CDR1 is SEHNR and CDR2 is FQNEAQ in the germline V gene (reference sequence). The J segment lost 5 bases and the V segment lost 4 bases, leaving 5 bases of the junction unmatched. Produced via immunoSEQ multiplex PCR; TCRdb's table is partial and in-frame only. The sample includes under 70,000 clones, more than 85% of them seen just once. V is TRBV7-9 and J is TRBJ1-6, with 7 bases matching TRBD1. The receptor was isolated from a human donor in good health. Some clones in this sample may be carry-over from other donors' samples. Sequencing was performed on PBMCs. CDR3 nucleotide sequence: TGTGCCAGCAGCTCGCCGACAGGGAATAATTCACCCCTCCACTTT. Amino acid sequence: CASSSPTGNNSPLHF.